This T cell receptor beta chain was identified in a study of blood T cells in healthy people across ages. Trimming at V came to 0 bases and at J to 4 bases, leaving 0 bases not matched to a gene. From germline, CDR1 is GTSNPN and CDR2 SVGIG (reference sequence). This CDR3 is 13 amino acids long. The second PCR ran roughly 7 to 12 cycles with a sample-barcoded 5' primer and J-beta primers. Via MiXCR, TCRdb re-called the 5' RACE reads, giving one row per CDR3 protein. The data contain about 760,000 distinct CDR3 sequences, 20% to 25% of them singletons. This clonotype was picked up one time. The antigen is not known. Regarding the study as a whole: Researchers deemed the diversity estimates from one million T cells underestimates.

This same sample was also part of a study on T cells of mothers and their children. This second report adds: There were over 9.5 million TCR beta CDR3 reads from each mother and roughly 3 million from each child. Whether related or unrelated, pairs show similar shaping of TCR recombination output by thymic selection.

This receptor was identified in a boy under 18 in good health. This chain links TRBV30 with TRBJ1-2; 9 nucleotides agree with TRBD1. The specimen sequenced was blood. The CDR3 loop is CAWSVQGAYGYTF. The CDR3 bases are TGTGCCTGGAGTGTACAGGGGGCCTATGGCTACACCTTC. The whole variable domain, remainder taken from reference TRBV30 and TRBJ1-2, is SQTIHQWPATLVQPVGSPLSLECTVEGTSNPNLYWYRQAAGRGLQLLFYSVGIGQISSEVPQNLSASRPQDRQFILSSKKLLLSDSGFYLCAWSVQGAYGYTFGSGTRLTVV.